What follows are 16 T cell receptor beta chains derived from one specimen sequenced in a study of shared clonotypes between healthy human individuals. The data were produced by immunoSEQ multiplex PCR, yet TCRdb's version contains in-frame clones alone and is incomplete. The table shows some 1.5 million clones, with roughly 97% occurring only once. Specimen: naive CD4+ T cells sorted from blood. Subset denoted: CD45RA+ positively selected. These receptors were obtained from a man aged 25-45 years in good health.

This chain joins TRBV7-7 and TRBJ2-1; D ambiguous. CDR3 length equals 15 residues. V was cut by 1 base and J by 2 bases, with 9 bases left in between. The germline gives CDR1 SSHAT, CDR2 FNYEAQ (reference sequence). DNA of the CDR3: TGTGCCAGCAGCTTAGACGGTAGCCCCTACAATGAGCAGTTCTTC. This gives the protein CASSLDGSPYNEQFF. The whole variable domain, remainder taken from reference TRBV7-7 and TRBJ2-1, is GAGVSQSPRYKVTKRGQDVTLRCDPISSHATLYWYQQALGQGPEFLTYFNYEAQPDKSGLPSDRFSAERPEGSISTLTIQRTEQRDSAMYRCASSLDGSPYNEQFFGPGTRLTVL.

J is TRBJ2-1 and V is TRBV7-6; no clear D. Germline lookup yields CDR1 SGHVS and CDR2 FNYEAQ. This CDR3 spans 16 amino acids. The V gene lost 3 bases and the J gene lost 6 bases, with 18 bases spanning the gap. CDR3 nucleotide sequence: TGTGCCAGCAGCTTGCTGCGAGCTACCGACCCCAATGAGCAGTTCTTC. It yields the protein CASSLLRATDPNEQFF.

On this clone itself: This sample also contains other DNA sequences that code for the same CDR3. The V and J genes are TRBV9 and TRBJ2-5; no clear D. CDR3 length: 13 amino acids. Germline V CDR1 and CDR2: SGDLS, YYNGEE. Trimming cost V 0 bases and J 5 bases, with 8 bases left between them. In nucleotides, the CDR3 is TGTGCCAGCAGCGTAGAAGTACGGGAGACCCAGTACTTC. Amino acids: CASSVEVRETQYF.

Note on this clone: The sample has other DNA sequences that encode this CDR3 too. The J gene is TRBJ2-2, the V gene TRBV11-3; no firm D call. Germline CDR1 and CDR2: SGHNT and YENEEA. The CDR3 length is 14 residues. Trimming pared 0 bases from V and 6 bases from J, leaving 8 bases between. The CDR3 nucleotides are TGTGCCAGCAGCTTAGATCGAGTGCCCGGGGAGCTGTTTTTT. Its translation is CASSLDRVPGELFF. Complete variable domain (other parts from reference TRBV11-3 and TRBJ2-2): EAGVVQSPRYKIIEKKQPVAFWCNPISGHNTLYWYLQNLGQGPELLIRYENEEAVDDSQLPKDRFSAERLKGVDSTLKIQPAELGDSAVYLCASSLDRVPGELFFGEGSRLTVL.

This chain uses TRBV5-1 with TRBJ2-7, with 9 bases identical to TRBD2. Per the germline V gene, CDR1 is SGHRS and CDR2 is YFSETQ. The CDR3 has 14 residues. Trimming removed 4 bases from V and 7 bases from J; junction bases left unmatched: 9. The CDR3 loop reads CASSVSGRVREQYF. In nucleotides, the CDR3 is TGCGCCAGCAGCGTTAGCGGGAGAGTTAGGGAGCAGTACTTC.

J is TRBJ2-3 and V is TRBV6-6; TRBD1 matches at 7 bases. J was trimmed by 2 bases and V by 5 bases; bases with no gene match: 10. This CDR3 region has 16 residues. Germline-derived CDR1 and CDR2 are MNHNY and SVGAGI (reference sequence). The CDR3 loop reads CASSPLTGILTDTQYF. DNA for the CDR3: TGTGCCAGCAGTCCCCTGACAGGGATCCTCACAGATACGCAGTATTTT.

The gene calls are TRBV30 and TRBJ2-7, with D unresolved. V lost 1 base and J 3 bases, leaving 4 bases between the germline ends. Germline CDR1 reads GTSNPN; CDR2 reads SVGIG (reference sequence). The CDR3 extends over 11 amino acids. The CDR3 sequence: CAWSGYYEQYF. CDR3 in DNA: TGTGCCTGGAGTGGTTACTACGAGCAGTACTTC.

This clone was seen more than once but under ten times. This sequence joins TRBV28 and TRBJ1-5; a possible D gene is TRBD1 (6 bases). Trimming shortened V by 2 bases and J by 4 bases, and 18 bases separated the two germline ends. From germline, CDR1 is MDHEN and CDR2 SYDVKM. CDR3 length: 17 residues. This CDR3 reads CASSLRSAGVLNQPQHF. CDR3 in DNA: TGTGCCAGCAGTTTAAGGTCGGCAGGGGTACTGAATCAGCCCCAGCATTTT.

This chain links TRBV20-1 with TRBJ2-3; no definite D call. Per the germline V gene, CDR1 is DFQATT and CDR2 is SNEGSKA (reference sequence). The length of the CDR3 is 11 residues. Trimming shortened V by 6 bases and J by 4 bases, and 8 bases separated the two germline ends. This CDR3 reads CSAASPDTQYF. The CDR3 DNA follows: TGCAGTGCAGCCAGTCCAGATACGCAGTATTTT.

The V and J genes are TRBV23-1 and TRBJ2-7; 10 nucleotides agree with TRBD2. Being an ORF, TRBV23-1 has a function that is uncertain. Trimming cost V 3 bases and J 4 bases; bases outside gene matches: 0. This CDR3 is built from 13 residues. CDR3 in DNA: TGCGCCAGCAGTCATAGCGGGAGGTACGAGCAGTACTTC. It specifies CASSHSGRYEQYF.

The CDR3 DNA sequence: TGTGCCAGCAGTGAATTTAGGCGGGCTTTCTTT. It yields the protein CASSEFRRAFF. The chain couples TRBV25-1 to TRBJ1-1; D remains ambiguous. CDR3 length: 11 amino acids. Germline CDR1 reads MGHDK; CDR2 reads SYGVNS. V lost 1 base and J lost 11, with 8 bases in between.

In nucleotides, the CDR3 is TGTGCCAGCAGCTTGCACCCGGCGAACACCGGGGAGCTGTTTTTT. Amino acids: CASSLHPANTGELFF. J is TRBJ2-2 and V is TRBV5-4; D is undetermined. The CDR3 has 15 amino acids. The germline V gene encodes CDR1 SGHNT and CDR2 YYREEE (reference sequence). V was clipped by 1 base and J by 0 bases, with 7 bases between them. The whole variable domain, remainder taken from reference TRBV5-4 and TRBJ2-2, is ETGVTQSPTHLIKTRGQQVTLRCSSQSGHNTVSWYQQALGQGPQFIFQYYREEENGRGNFPPRFSGLQFPNYSSELNVNALELDDSALYLCASSLHPANTGELFFGEGSRLTVL.

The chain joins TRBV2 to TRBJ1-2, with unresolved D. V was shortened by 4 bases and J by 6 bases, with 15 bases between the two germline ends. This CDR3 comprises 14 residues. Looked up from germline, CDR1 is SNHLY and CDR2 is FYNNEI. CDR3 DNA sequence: TGTGCCAGCAGTGGGTCCACACCTACGAATGGCTACACCTTC. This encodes CASSGSTPTNGYTF.

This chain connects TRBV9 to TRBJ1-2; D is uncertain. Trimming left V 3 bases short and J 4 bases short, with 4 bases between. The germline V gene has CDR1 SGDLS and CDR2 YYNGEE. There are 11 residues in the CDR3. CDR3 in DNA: TGTGCCAGCAGCGATATCTATGGCTACACCTTC. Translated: CASSDIYGYTF.

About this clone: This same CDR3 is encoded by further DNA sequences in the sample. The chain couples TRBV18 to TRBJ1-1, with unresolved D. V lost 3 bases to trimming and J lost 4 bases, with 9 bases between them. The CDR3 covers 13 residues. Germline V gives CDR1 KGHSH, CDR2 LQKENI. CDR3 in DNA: TGTGCCAGCTCACCCGAGAGTGGCACTGAAGCTTTCTTT. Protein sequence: CASSPESGTEAFF.

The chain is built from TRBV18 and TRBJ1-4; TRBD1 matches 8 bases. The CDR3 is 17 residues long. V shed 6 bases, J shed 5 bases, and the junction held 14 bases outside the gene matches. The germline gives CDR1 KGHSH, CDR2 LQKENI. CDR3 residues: CASSLKTGTGSNEKLFF. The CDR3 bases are TGTGCCAGCTCTCTCAAAACCGGGACAGGTTCCAATGAAAAACTGTTTTTT.